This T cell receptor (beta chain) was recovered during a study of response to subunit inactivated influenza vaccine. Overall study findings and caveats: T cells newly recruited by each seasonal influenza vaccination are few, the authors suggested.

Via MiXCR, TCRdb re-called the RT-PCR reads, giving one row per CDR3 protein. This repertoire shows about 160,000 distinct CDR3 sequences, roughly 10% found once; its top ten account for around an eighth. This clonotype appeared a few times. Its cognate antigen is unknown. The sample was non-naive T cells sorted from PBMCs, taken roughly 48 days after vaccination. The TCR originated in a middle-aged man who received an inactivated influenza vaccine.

For the CDR3, the DNA is TGTGCCAGCAGCTTAGGTGAGAGAACCTACGAGCAGTACTTC. This gives the protein CASSLGERTYEQYF. This chain uses TRBV7-8 with TRBJ2-7; no definite D call. Germline V CDR1 and CDR2: SGHVS, FQNEAQ. The CDR3 spans 14 residues. V lost 1 base and J lost 2, with 9 bases in between.